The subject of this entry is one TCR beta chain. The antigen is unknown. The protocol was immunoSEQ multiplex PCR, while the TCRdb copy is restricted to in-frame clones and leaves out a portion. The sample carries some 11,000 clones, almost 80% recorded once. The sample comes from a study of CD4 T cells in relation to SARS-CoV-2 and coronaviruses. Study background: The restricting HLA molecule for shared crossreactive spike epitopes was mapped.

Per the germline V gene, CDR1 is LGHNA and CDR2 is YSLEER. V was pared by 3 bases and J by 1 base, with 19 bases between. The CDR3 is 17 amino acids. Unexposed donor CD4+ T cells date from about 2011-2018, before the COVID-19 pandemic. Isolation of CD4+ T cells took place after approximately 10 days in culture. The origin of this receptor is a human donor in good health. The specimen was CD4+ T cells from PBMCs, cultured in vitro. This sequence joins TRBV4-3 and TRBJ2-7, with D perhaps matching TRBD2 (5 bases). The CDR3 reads CASSHEGPQTISYEQYF. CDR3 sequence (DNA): TGCGCCAGCAGCCACGAAGGACCACAGACTATATCCTACGAGCAGTACTTC.